The 14 T cell receptor beta chains reported below all come from one sample, sequenced in a study of blood T cell repertoires in COVID-19. Generated by immunoSEQ multiplex PCR, the TCRdb table keeps only in-frame clones and is missing some. The data show roughly 250,000 clones, 70% to 90% seen once. Sequencing used PBMCs or T cells enriched from blood (not recorded which). These receptors were collected from a woman aged 50 to 60 who had recovered from COVID-19.

The chain recombines TRBV5-1 with TRBJ2-3; TRBD1 agrees at 8 bases. This CDR3 contains 16 residues. J gave up 0 bases and V 2 bases, and 5 bases lay outside the gene matches. CDR1 and CDR2 from the germline V gene are SGHRS and YFSETQ. CDR3 bases: TGCGCCAGCAGCTTAGGACAGGGTGATAGCACAGATACGCAGTATTTT. Amino acid sequence: CASSLGQGDSTDTQYF.

This clone was seen a single time. This rearrangement joins TRBV19 to TRBJ2-1, with a weak D call TRBD1 (6 bases). Germline V gene sequence: CDR1 LNHDA, CDR2 SQIVND (reference sequence). Trimming shortened V by 3 bases and J by 2 bases, and 11 bases separated the two germline ends. The CDR3 covers 15 residues. The CDR3 bases are TGTGCCAGTAGTATTAGACAGGACCCCTACAATGAGCAGTTCTTC. This gives the protein CASSIRQDPYNEQFF.

Only a few counts were recorded for this clone. The rearrangement links TRBV18 to TRBJ1-3; 11 bases are shared with TRBD1. The ends lost 6 bases at V and 2 bases at J; junction bases unmatched: 6. Germline V gene sequence: CDR1 KGHSH, CDR2 LQKENI. The CDR3 extends over 16 amino acids. CDR3 region: CASSPGTGGAGNTIYF. The CDR3 coding sequence is TGTGCCAGCTCCCCCGGGACAGGGGGTGCTGGAAACACCATATATTTT.

V usage is TRBV18 and J usage is TRBJ2-3; TRBD1 aligns across 8 bases. V shed 3 bases, J shed 1 base, and the junction held 15 bases outside the gene matches. This CDR3 region has 19 residues. CDR1 is KGHSH and CDR2 is LQKENI in the germline V gene. The CDR3 region is CASSPSPLVRGPGTDTQYF. The CDR3 DNA sequence: TGTGCCAGCTCACCCTCTCCGTTGGTCAGGGGGCCTGGCACAGATACGCAGTATTTT. Based on the CDR3 plus reference TRBV18 and TRBJ2-3, the full variable domain is NAGVMQNPRHLVRRRGQEARLRCSPMKGHSHVYWYRQLPEEGLKFMVYLQKENIIDESGMPKERFSAEFPKEGPSILRIQQVVRGDSAAYFCASSPSPLVRGPGTDTQYFGPGTRLTVL.

The CDR3 nucleotides are TGTGCCAGCAGCATATCCGGGACTAGGCAAGAGACCCAGTACTTC. Its translation: CASSISGTRQETQYF. The V and J genes are TRBV13 and TRBJ2-5, with TRBD2 identical over 8 bases. The CDR3 sequence is 15 residues long. The V gene's germline CDR1 is PRHDT and CDR2 FYEKMQ (reference sequence). J lost 2 bases, V lost 5 bases, and 7 bases had no gene match.

This clone was detected a few times. This chain joins TRBV4-2 and TRBJ1-1; 8 bases are a match to TRBD1. This CDR3 contains 15 residues. V lost 5 bases and J lost 5; bases outside the gene matches: 10. In germline, CDR1 is LGHNA, CDR2 YNFKEQ. CDR3 bases: TGTGCCAGCAGCTGCGGACGGACAGGGTATACTGAAGCTTTCTTT. Amino acid sequence: CASSCGRTGYTEAFF.

The chain uses TRBV7-8 and TRBJ2-1, with TRBD1 as a possible D gene (6 bases). Trimming left V 4 bases short and J 13 bases short, with 11 bases between. The CDR3 has 11 amino acids. The germline V gene has CDR1 SGHVS and CDR2 FQNEAQ. Written as DNA, the CDR3 is TGTGCCAGCAGCTCCCGGGACATACAGTTCTTC. Translation gives CASSSRDIQFF.

This sequence joins TRBV4-2 and TRBJ2-1; 11 bases are a match to TRBD2. Germline V gene lookup returns CDR1 LGHNA and CDR2 YNFKEQ. This CDR3 comprises 16 residues. V trimming: 0 bases; J trimming: 9 bases; junction bases outside the gene matches: 7. The CDR3 region is CASSQERLAGRGEQFF. The CDR3 coding sequence is TGTGCCAGCAGCCAAGAAAGACTAGCGGGACGGGGTGAGCAGTTCTTC.

The gene calls are TRBV3-1 (or the pseudogene TRBV3-2) and TRBJ2-5; the D is unclear. CDR3 length equals 14 residues. The V end was cut by 1 base, the J end by 1 base, with 7 bases between. Germline CDR1 LGHDT, CDR2 YNNKEL (reference sequence). CDR3 in amino acids: CASSQVAFQETQYF. The CDR3 bases are TGTGCCAGCAGCCAAGTCGCGTTCCAAGAGACCCAGTACTTC.

V is TRBV19 and J is TRBJ1-6; D uncertain. The CDR3 loop spans 16 amino acids. V lost 6 bases to trimming and J lost 0 bases, with 12 bases between them. CDR1 is LNHDA and CDR2 is SQIVND in the germline V gene (reference sequence). The CDR3, as DNA: TGTGCCAGTAGCAGAATTATAAGCTCCTATAATTCACCCCTCCACTTT. Protein: CASSRIISSYNSPLHF.

The chain has TRBV7-9 and TRBJ2-7; the match to TRBD1 covers 8 bases. CDR1 and CDR2 from the germline V gene are SEHNR and FQNEAQ (reference sequence). CDR3 length equals 17 residues. J was trimmed by 4 bases and V by 5 bases; bases with no gene match: 16. Here the CDR3 reads CASSPSQGRGPFYEQYF. For the CDR3, the DNA is TGTGCCAGCAGCCCCTCTCAGGGCAGGGGGCCTTTTTACGAGCAGTACTTC.

The rearrangement links TRBV2 to TRBJ2-5, with TRBD1 identical over 9 bases. The V segment lost 8 bases and the J segment 5 bases; nucleotides outside the gene matches: 6. This CDR3 comprises 13 residues. Germline values: CDR1 SNHLY, CDR2 FYNNEI. The CDR3 DNA follows: TGTGCCAGCCTGGGACAGGGATTCGAGACCCAGTACTTC. Amino acids: CASLGQGFETQYF.

The rearrangement uses TRBV5-1 and TRBJ2-1, with D possibly TRBD2 on 5 matching bases. In germline, CDR1 is SGHRS, CDR2 YFSETQ. The CDR3 loop spans 15 amino acids. Trimming took 0 bases from V and 6 from J, leaving 13 bases between them. This CDR3 reads CASSLATAAPNEQFF. Here the CDR3 DNA reads TGCGCCAGCAGCTTGGCCACAGCGGCCCCCAATGAGCAGTTCTTC.

The V gene is TRBV13, the J gene TRBJ2-5; D is uncertain. This CDR3 has 11 residues. Germline V CDR1 and CDR2: PRHDT, FYEKMQ (reference sequence). V was shortened by 3 bases and J by 3 bases, with 2 bases between the two germline ends. The CDR3 DNA reads as TGTGCCAGCAGCTTCGAAGAGACCCAGTACTTC. It is translated as CASSFEETQYF.